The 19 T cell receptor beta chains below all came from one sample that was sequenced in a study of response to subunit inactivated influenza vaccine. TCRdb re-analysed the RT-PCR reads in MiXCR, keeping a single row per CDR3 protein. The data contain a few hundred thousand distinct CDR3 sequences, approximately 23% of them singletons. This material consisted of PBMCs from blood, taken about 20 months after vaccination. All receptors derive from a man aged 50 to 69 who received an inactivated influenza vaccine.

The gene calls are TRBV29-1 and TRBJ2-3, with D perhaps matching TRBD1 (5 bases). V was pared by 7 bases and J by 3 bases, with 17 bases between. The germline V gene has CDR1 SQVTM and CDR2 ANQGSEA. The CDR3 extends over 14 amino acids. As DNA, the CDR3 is TGCAGCGCTCGGACCCTACGACAGACAGATACGCAGTATTTT. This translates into CSARTLRQTDTQYF.

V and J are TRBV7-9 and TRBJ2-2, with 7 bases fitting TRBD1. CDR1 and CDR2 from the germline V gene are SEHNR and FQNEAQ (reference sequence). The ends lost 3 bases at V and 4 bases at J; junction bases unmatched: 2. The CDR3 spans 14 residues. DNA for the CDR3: TGTGCCAGCAGCTTGACAGGGTTCACCGGGGAGCTGTTTTTT. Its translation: CASSLTGFTGELFF.

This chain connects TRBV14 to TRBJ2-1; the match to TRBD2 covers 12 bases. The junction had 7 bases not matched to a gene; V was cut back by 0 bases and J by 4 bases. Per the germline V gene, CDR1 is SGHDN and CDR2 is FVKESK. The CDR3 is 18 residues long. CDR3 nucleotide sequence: TGTGCCAGCAGCCAAGATTTTACTAGCGGGAGGACATACAATGAGCAGTTCTTC. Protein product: CASSQDFTSGRTYNEQFF.

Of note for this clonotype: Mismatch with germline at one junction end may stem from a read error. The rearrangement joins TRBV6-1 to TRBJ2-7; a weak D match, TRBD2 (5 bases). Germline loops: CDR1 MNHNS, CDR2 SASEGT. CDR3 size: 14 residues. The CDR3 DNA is TGTGCCAGCAGAGAAGGCCGGGAAGTACACGAGCAGTACTTC. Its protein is CASREGREVHEQYF.

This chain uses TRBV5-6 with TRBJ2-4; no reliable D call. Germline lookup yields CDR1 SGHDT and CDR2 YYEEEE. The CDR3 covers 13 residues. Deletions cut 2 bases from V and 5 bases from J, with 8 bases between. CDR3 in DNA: TGTGCCAGCAGCTTCGGTCGGGAAAACATTCAGTACTTC. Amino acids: CASSFGRENIQYF.

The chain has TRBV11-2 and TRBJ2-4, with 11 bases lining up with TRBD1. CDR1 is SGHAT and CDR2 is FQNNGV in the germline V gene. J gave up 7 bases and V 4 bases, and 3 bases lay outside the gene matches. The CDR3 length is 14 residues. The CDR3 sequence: CASSSGQGDNIQYF. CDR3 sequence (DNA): TGTGCCAGCAGCTCGGGACAGGGGGATAACATTCAGTACTTC.

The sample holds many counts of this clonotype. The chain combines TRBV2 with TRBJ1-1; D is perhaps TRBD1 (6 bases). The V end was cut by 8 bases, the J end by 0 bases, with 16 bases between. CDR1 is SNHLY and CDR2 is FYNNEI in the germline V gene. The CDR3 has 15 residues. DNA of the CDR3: TGTGCCAGCCCGTCGACCGGGGGCTTGAACACTGAAGCTTTCTTT. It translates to CASPSTGGLNTEAFF.

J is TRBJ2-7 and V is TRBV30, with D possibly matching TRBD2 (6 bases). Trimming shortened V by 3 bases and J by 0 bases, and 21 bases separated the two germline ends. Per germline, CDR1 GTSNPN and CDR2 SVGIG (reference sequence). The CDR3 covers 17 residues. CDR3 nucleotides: TGTGCCTGGAGGCCTCCCGGACTATCCACCCGCTCCTACGAGCAGTACTTC. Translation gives CAWRPPGLSTRSYEQYF.

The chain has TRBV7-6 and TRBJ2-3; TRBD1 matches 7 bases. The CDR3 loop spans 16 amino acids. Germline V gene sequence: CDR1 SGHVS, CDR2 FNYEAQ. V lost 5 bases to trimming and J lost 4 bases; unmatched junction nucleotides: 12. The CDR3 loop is CASSIRQGSPSDTQYF. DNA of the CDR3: TGTGCCAGCAGCATAAGACAGGGATCACCCTCAGATACGCAGTATTTT.

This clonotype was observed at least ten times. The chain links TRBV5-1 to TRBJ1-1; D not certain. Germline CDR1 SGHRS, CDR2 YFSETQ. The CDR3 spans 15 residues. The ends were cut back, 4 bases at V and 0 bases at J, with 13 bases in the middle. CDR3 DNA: TGCGCCAGCAGCACGGCCTTGAGGGTGAACACTGAAGCTTTCTTT. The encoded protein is CASSTALRVNTEAFF.

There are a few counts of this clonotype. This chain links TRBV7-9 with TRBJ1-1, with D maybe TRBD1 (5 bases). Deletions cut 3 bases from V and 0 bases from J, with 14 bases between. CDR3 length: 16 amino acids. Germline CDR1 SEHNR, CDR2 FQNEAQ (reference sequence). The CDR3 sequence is CASSFWTPLMNTEAFF. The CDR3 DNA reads TGTGCCAGCAGCTTCTGGACACCGCTTATGAACACTGAAGCTTTCTTT.

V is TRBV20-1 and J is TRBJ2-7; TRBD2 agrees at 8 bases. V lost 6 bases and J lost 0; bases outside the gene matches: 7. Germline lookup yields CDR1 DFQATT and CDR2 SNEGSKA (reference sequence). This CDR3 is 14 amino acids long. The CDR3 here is CSAESGGDSYEQYF. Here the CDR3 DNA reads TGCAGTGCCGAAAGCGGGGGCGACTCCTACGAGCAGTACTTC.

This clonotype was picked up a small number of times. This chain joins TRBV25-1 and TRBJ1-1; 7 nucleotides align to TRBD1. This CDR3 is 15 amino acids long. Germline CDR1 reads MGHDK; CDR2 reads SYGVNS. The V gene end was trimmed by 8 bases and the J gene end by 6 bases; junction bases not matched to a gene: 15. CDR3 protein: CASPGGGGRGPEAFF. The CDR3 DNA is TGTGCCAGCCCCGGGGGAGGGGGCAGAGGGCCTGAAGCTTTCTTT.

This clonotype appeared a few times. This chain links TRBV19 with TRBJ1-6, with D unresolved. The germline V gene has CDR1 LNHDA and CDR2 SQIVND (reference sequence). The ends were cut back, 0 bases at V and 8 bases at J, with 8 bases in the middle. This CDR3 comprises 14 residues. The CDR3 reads CASSIEGMYSPLHF. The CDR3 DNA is TGTGCCAGTAGTATAGAGGGAATGTATTCACCCCTCCACTTT.

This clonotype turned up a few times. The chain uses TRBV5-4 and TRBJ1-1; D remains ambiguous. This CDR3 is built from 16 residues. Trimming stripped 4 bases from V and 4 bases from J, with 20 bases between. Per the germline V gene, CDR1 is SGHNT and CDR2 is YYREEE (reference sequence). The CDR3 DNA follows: TGTGCCAGCAGCCCGGACCCGGGGAACTGGGCCACTGAAGCTTTCTTT. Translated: CASSPDPGNWATEAFF.

The CDR3 spells CASSLPYRLGNEQFF. The CDR3 bases are TGTGCCAGCAGCTTACCGTACAGATTAGGCAATGAGCAGTTCTTC. The rearrangement links TRBV7-9 to TRBJ2-1; no definite D call. This CDR3 comprises 15 residues. V was pared by 2 bases and J by 6 bases, with 14 bases between. Per the germline V gene, CDR1 is SEHNR and CDR2 is FQNEAQ (reference sequence).

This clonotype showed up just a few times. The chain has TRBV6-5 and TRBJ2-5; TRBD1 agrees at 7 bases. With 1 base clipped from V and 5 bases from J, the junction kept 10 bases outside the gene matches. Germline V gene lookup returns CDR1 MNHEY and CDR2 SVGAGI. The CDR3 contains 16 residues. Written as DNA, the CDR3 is TGTGCCAGCAGTTACTATAATACAGGGGTTCAGGAGACCCAGTACTTC. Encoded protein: CASSYYNTGVQETQYF.

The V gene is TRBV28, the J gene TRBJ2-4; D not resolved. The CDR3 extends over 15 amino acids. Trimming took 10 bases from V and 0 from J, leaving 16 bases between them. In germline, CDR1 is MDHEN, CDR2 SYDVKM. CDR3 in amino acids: CATHRSRLAKNIQYF. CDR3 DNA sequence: TGTGCCACCCATCGCTCACGGCTAGCCAAAAACATTCAGTACTTC. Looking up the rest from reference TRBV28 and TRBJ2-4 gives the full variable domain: DVKVTQSSRYLVKRTGEKVFLECVQDMDHENMFWYRQDPGLGLRLIYFSYDVKMKEKGDIPEGYSVSREKKERFSLILESASTNQTSMYLCATHRSRLAKNIQYFGAGTRLSVL.

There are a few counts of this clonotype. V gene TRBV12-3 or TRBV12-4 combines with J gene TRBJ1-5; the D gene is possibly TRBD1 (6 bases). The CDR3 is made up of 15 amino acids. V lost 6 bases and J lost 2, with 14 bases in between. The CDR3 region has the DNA TGTGCCAGCAGCTCGCAGGGGACGGGCAATCAGCCCCAGCATTTT. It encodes CASSSQGTGNQPQHF.